This TCR beta chain was obtained from a study of human thymus T cells (dated by TCRdb to 2020 to 2021). In terms of the full investigation: The study characterized TCR alpha and beta repertoires from seven to nine infant thymus samples and four related peripheral blood samples. Donor ages ranging from roughly 7 to 250 days were recorded, and several male and a couple of female infants were included in the cohort. Broad study findings and their caveats: On average, about 730,000 unique TCRB clonotypes were obtained from thymus samples, compared with 70,000 to 100,000 from blood samples. Usage of V and J gene segments appeared to be biased in both the thymic and the peripheral blood repertoires. Highly overlapping thymic TCR repertoires among unrelated individuals were reported in the related research.

CDR3 length: 14 amino acids, cysteine to phenylalanine. The DNA shown is the 42-base CDR3, in frame from base 1. Trimming removed 4 bases from V and 1 base from J; the gene matches leave 3 bases unexplained. CDR1 and CDR2 (LNHDA, SQIVND) derive from the germline V gene (reference sequence). The immunoSEQ multiplex PCR assay was used to amplify the TCRB and TCRAD loci from a standardized quantity of quality-controlled genomic DNA. The amplicons spanned the V(D)J region and were long enough to cover the CDR3 and allow V and J genes to be identified. The amplicons were sequenced on an Illumina platform via the commercial immunoSEQ service. In the authors' own workflow: Primer bias and sequencing errors were corrected using previously described methods, and TCRAD and TCRB definitions followed the IMGT database. Analysis of the repertoires was done with immunoSEQ Analyzer 3.0 and VDJTools and included basic statistics, V/J segment usage, diversity estimates, rarefaction and pairwise overlap. To estimate diversity, the Chao1, ChaoE, Efron-Thisted, Shannon and inverse Simpson indices were applied, and diversity was also estimated on datasets down-sampled to the smallest sample. Repertoire overlap used strict matching of CDR3 nucleotide sequence, V gene and J gene, with Jaccard-based multidimensional scaling clustering. TCRdb's version of the immuneACCESS table is confined to in-frame rearrangements and falls short of the full clone set. An unresolved V gene accounts for under half of the shortfall where checked; the remainder is of unknown origin. From that table come the V and J calls and clone size; the DNA was used to work out D and trimming. The sample table shows some 120,000 clones, and 90% to 95% are seen once. Of the sample, approximately 0.022% falls within the top ten clones.

Details on this clone: What this receptor recognizes is not known. No base quality information exists; no much larger clone differs at one position.

Thymus tissue was obtained as surgical resects removed during corrective cardiac surgery. Immunologically healthy infants undergoing open corrective cardiac surgery for congenital heart defects in Finland were used as donors. Thymocytes were released mechanically from tissue and stored at -70 °C as pellets of 10-30 million cells. A QIAsymphony instrument was used to extract genomic DNA from frozen cell pellets. The rearrangement joined TRBV19 to TRBJ2-7, with 8 bases matching TRBD2. The sample comprised thymus tissue. The TCR sequence derives from a boy younger than two with a congenital heart defect but otherwise immunologically healthy. The nucleotide sequence reads TGTGCCAGTAGTAGCGGGGGGCCTTCCTACGAGCAGTACTTC. Its product reads: CASSSGGPSYEQYF.